Presented here are 30 T cell receptor beta chains from one specimen sequenced in a study of T cell changes during pregnancy in multiple sclerosis. The assay was immunoSEQ multiplex PCR, and TCRdb's table has in-frame clones only and misses some. The sample records 20,000 to 30,000 clones, around 87% being singletons. This specimen was CD4+ T cells from peripheral blood mononuclear cells, taken in the second trimester of pregnancy. The source is a female donor in good health, enrolled as a control in a pregnancy study.

This rearrangement joins TRBV5-1 to TRBJ1-1; D remains ambiguous. This CDR3 region has 11 residues. V was cut by 5 bases and J by 5 bases, with 7 bases left in between. Germline values: CDR1 SGHRS, CDR2 YFSETQ. The CDR3 loop reads CASREGTEAFF. The CDR3 DNA sequence: TGCGCCAGCAGAGAGGGTACTGAAGCTTTCTTT.

The CDR3 reads CASSPPTGNWYNEQFF. The CDR3 DNA follows: TGTGCCAGCAGCCCTCCGACAGGGAATTGGTACAATGAGCAGTTCTTC. The chain couples TRBV9 to TRBJ2-1; 7 bases line up with TRBD1. Per germline, CDR1 SGDLS and CDR2 YYNGEE. The CDR3 covers 16 residues. The V segment lost 4 bases and the J segment 4 bases; nucleotides outside the gene matches: 11.

V usage is TRBV4-2 and J usage is TRBJ2-3; 11 bases line up with TRBD2. V shed 0 bases and J 1 base; nucleotides not matched to a gene: 0. This CDR3 contains 16 residues. Per the germline V gene, CDR1 is LGHNA and CDR2 is YNFKEQ. DNA of the CDR3: TGTGCCAGCAGCCAAGAACTAGCGGGGGGCACAGATACGCAGTATTTT. It yields the protein CASSQELAGGTDTQYF.

This chain uses TRBV11-2 with TRBJ1-2; a weak D match, TRBD1 (6 bases). This CDR3 region has 15 residues. With 3 bases removed from V and 8 bases from J, the gap between germline ends came to 19 bases. Germline V gene sequence: CDR1 SGHAT, CDR2 FQNNGV. CDR3 nucleotide sequence: TGTGCCAGCAGCTTTACCCGTCCAGGGGAAGGCGGCTACACCTTC. It translates to CASSFTRPGEGGYTF.

The chain couples TRBV6-4 to TRBJ2-1, with TRBD2 identical over 13 bases. The CDR3 sequence is 16 residues long. Germline trimming cut 4 bases from V and 5 bases from J; bases unmatched to any gene: 5. Germline assignment: CDR1 MRHNA and CDR2 SNTAGT. CDR3 loop: CASSVTGTSGNNEQFF. The CDR3 DNA is TGTGCCAGCAGTGTAACCGGGACTAGCGGGAACAATGAGCAGTTCTTC.

The chain links TRBV11-1 to TRBJ2-1; TRBD1 agrees at 9 bases. J gave up 10 bases and V 5 bases, and 12 bases lay outside the gene matches. Germline CDR1 SGHAT, CDR2 FQDESV (reference sequence). CDR3 length: 15 amino acids. This CDR3 is CASSTRDRVPREQFF. In DNA form, the CDR3 reads TGTGCCAGCAGCACCCGGGACAGGGTTCCTAGGGAGCAGTTCTTC.

By frequency in the sample, this clone is medium-sized (0.01 to 0.1%). The gene calls are TRBV4-2 and TRBJ2-1; 8 bases fit TRBD2. The CDR3 covers 16 residues. Trimming at V came to 0 bases and at J to 2 bases, leaving 3 bases not matched to a gene. In germline, CDR1 is LGHNA, CDR2 YNFKEQ. CDR3 in amino acids: CASSQETSGPYNEQFF. The CDR3 nucleotides read TGTGCCAGCAGCCAAGAAACTAGCGGTCCCTACAATGAGCAGTTCTTC.

V and J are TRBV6-6 and TRBJ2-3; tentative D call: TRBD1 (5 bases). Deletions cut 3 bases from V and 5 bases from J, with 15 bases between. This CDR3 has 15 residues. In germline, CDR1 is MNHNY, CDR2 SVGAGI (reference sequence). CDR3 amino acids: CASSYGALNGDTQYF. The DNA for the CDR3 is TGTGCCAGCAGTTATGGGGCCCTCAACGGAGATACGCAGTATTTT.

The genes are TRBV4-1 and TRBJ2-3; weak D call: TRBD2 (7 bases). Looked up from germline, CDR1 is MGHRA and CDR2 is YSYEKL. The V gene lost 0 bases and the J gene lost 4 bases, with 11 bases spanning the gap. The CDR3 length is 15 residues. Written as DNA, the CDR3 is TGCGCCAGCAGCCAAGAGCGGGGGCGGGCAGATACGCAGTATTTT. Its translation is CASSQERGRADTQYF.

This rearrangement joins TRBV28 to TRBJ2-7; 9 bases are shared with TRBD1. This CDR3 contains 15 residues. The germline CDR1 and CDR2 sequences are MDHEN and SYDVKM. V gave up 5 bases and J gave up 1 base; unmatched junction bases: 6. The CDR3: CASSTGQGGSYEQYF. CDR3 nucleotide sequence: TGTGCCAGCAGTACGGGACAGGGAGGGTCCTACGAGCAGTACTTC. Supplemented by reference TRBV28 and TRBJ2-7, the full variable domain reads DVKVTQSSRYLVKRTGEKVFLECVQDMDHENMFWYRQDPGLGLRLIYFSYDVKMKEKGDIPEGYSVSREKKERFSLILESASTNQTSMYLCASSTGQGGSYEQYFGPGTRLTVT.

The chain's CDR3 is CASSPDRVGELFF. CDR3 bases: TGTGCCAGCAGTCCAGACAGGGTAGGGGAGCTGTTTTTT. The rearrangement joins TRBV28 to TRBJ2-2, with TRBD1 identical over 7 bases. Trimming cost V 5 bases and J 8 bases; bases outside gene matches: 5. CDR3 length: 13 residues. From germline, CDR1 is MDHEN and CDR2 SYDVKM.

The rearrangement joins TRBV5-1 to TRBJ2-6; 9 bases fit TRBD1. This CDR3 has 17 amino acids. From germline, CDR1 is SGHRS and CDR2 YFSETQ. J was trimmed by 0 bases and V by 5 bases; bases with no gene match: 6. CDR3 nucleotides: TGCGCCAGCAGGTCGGACAGGGGACCCTCTGGGGCCAACGTCCTGACTTTC. Its translation: CASRSDRGPSGANVLTF.

The chain is built from TRBV27 and TRBJ1-3, with unresolved D. Germline assignment: CDR1 MNHEY and CDR2 SMNVEV (reference sequence). With 5 bases removed from V and 0 bases from J, the gap between germline ends came to 11 bases. The CDR3 sequence is 15 residues long. CDR3 in amino acids: CASSADTYSGNTIYF. In DNA, the CDR3 is TGTGCCAGCAGTGCAGACACGTACTCTGGAAACACCATATATTTT.

This clone was observed once. The V and J genes are TRBV7-9 and TRBJ1-5, with TRBD1 matching over 8 bases. Germline V lookup: CDR1 SEHNR, CDR2 FQNEAQ (reference sequence). The ends lost 0 bases at V and 4 bases at J; junction bases unmatched: 5. The CDR3 has 16 amino acids. CDR3 bases: TGTGCCAGCAGCTTAGCGCTCACAGGGGGGAATCAGCCCCAGCATTTT. Its translation: CASSLALTGGNQPQHF.

The chain combines TRBV6-6 with TRBJ2-7; 8 bases are shared with TRBD1. In germline, CDR1 is MNHNY, CDR2 SVGAGI (reference sequence). The V segment lost 7 bases and the J segment 0 bases; nucleotides outside the gene matches: 8. CDR3 length: 15 residues. CDR3 DNA sequence: TGTGCCAGCATTCAACAGGGGGGATACTCCTACGAGCAGTACTTC. Translation gives CASIQQGGYSYEQYF.

For the CDR3, the DNA is TGTGCCATCAGTGGTGGGGCAGACTACGAGCAGTACTTC. The encoded protein is CAISGGADYEQYF. The chain links TRBV10-3 to TRBJ2-7, with D tentatively TRBD1 (5 bases). There are 13 residues in the CDR3. The V and J ends lost 4 bases and 3 bases respectively, with 10 bases between them. Germline CDR1 is ENHRY and CDR2 is SYGVKD.

V and J are TRBV5-1 and TRBJ1-6, with D tentatively TRBD1 (5 bases). The CDR3 has 15 amino acids. V was clipped by 6 bases and J by 10 bases, with 20 bases between them. Germline CDR1 is SGHRS and CDR2 is YFSETQ. The DNA of the CDR3 is TGCGCCAGCACCTCAAGCGGGCAGGGCGGGTCACCCCTCCACTTT. Translation: CASTSSGQGGSPLHF.

The chain carries TRBV7-2 and TRBJ2-5; 9 nucleotides match TRBD1. Germline CDR1 reads SGHTA; CDR2 reads FQGNSA. CDR3 length: 15 amino acids. The junction had 8 bases not matched to a gene; V was cut back by 4 bases and J by 5 bases. The CDR3 is CASSSPGQGKETQYF. The CDR3 DNA follows: TGTGCCAGCAGCTCACCCGGACAGGGGAAGGAGACCCAGTACTTC.

This clone has a handful of counts. J is TRBJ2-5 and V is TRBV5-1; 7 bases are a match to TRBD1. With 5 bases clipped from V and 4 bases from J, the junction kept 17 bases outside the gene matches. Germline V gene sequence: CDR1 SGHRS, CDR2 YFSETQ. There are 17 residues in the CDR3. This CDR3 reads CASSRSTGARSRETQYF. The CDR3 bases are TGCGCCAGCAGTAGATCTACAGGGGCGCGCAGTCGAGAGACCCAGTACTTC.

The chain has TRBV30 and TRBJ2-3, with D maybe TRBD2 (5 bases). Trimming pared 2 bases from V and 5 bases from J, leaving 8 bases between. Germline V gene sequence: CDR1 GTSNPN, CDR2 SVGIG (reference sequence). The CDR3 is 12 amino acids. The CDR3 here is CAWSNRGDTQYF. CDR3 in DNA: TGTGCCTGGAGTAACCGGGGAGATACGCAGTATTTT.

The chain recombines TRBV19 with TRBJ2-5; a weak D match, TRBD2 (6 bases). The germline gives CDR1 LNHDA, CDR2 SQIVND (reference sequence). The CDR3 consists of 18 residues. Trimming left V 1 base short and J 0 bases short, with 18 bases between. The CDR3 region is CASSIAPSSVEYQETQYF. The CDR3 coding sequence is TGTGCCAGTAGTATAGCCCCCTCTAGCGTGGAGTACCAAGAGACCCAGTACTTC. The full variable domain, in which reference TRBV19 and TRBJ2-5 provide the parts outside the CDR3, is DGGITQSPKYLFRKEGQNVTLSCEQNLNHDAMYWYRQDPGQGLRLIYYSQIVNDFQKGDIAEGYSVSREKKESFPLTVTSAQKNPTAFYLCASSIAPSSVEYQETQYFGPGTRLLVL.

This chain's CDR3 is CASSLGRGADGLYNEQFF. For the CDR3, the DNA is TGTGCCAGCAGCTTAGGACGGGGGGCCGACGGTCTGTACAATGAGCAGTTCTTC. The V call is TRBV7-9, the J call TRBJ2-1, with D possibly TRBD2 on 7 matching bases. V gave up 1 base and J gave up 4 bases, with 20 bases separating them. Germline CDR1 is SEHNR and CDR2 is FQNEAQ (reference sequence). The CDR3 length is 18 residues.

The table lists this clone with a count of one. The chain is built from TRBV5-6 and TRBJ1-4; 10 bases match TRBD1. The CDR3 sequence is 15 residues long. Germline V gene data show CDR1 as SGHDT and CDR2 as YYEEEE. Trimming at V came to 4 bases and at J to 7 bases, leaving 7 bases not matched to a gene. As DNA, the CDR3 is TGTGCCAGCAGCGCCGACAGGGGGCTTCGTGAAAAACTGTTTTTT. This translates into CASSADRGLREKLFF. The whole variable domain, remainder taken from reference TRBV5-6 and TRBJ1-4, is DAGVTQSPTHLIKTRGQQVTLRCSPKSGHDTVSWYQQALGQGPQFIFQYYEEEERQRGNFPDRFSGHQFPNYSSELNVNALLLGDSALYLCASSADRGLREKLFFGSGTQLSVL.

This clone is a singleton in its sample. The chain recombines TRBV6-6 with TRBJ1-2, with 8 nucleotides matching TRBD1. The length of the CDR3 is 14 residues. The germline gives CDR1 MNHNY, CDR2 SVGAGI (reference sequence). The V gene end was trimmed by 2 bases and the J gene end by 8 bases; junction bases not matched to a gene: 7. The CDR3 sequence: CASSYQGAGRGYTF. DNA of the CDR3: TGTGCCAGCAGTTACCAGGGGGCAGGGAGGGGCTACACCTTC.

The V and J genes are TRBV27 and TRBJ2-6; tentative D call: TRBD2 (5 bases). From germline, CDR1 is MNHEY and CDR2 SMNVEV (reference sequence). The CDR3 totals 17 residues. V lost 5 bases to trimming and J lost 2 bases, with 16 bases between them. The CDR3 bases are TGTGCCAGCAGTGGCGCCGGCGTCGGGACTGGGGCCAACGTCCTGACTTTC. Its translation: CASSGAGVGTGANVLTF.

This clone was seen just once. V is TRBV7-7 and J is TRBJ1-5; D unclear. The CDR3 runs to 14 residues. CDR1 and CDR2 from the germline V gene are SSHAT and FNYEAQ (reference sequence). The V end was cut by 2 bases, the J end by 2 bases, with 7 bases between. This CDR3 is CASSLRSRNQPQHF. DNA of the CDR3: TGTGCCAGCAGCTTACGGTCCCGCAATCAGCCCCAGCATTTT.

The rearrangement joins TRBV14 to TRBJ2-1, with 13 bases aligning to TRBD2. Germline lookup yields CDR1 SGHDN and CDR2 FVKESK. The CDR3 runs 17 residues. Unmatched junction bases numbered 12, after V lost 5 bases and J lost 8 bases. In DNA form, the CDR3 reads TGTGCCAGCAGCAAAGCCCCAGGACTAGCGGGAGCTTATGAGCAGTTCTTC. It specifies CASSKAPGLAGAYEQFF.

The chain recombines TRBV9 with TRBJ1-6, with D tentatively TRBD1 (5 bases). Trimming removed 3 bases at V and 8 bases at J, with 18 bases between. The CDR3 contains 16 residues. Germline assignment: CDR1 SGDLS and CDR2 YYNGEE. The CDR3 is CASSAFGGGADSPLHF. The CDR3 nucleotides read TGTGCCAGCAGCGCATTTGGGGGGGGAGCGGATTCACCCCTCCACTTT.

The genes are TRBV15 and TRBJ1-1, with a tentative D call TRBD1 (6 bases). Trimming took 4 bases from V and 6 from J, leaving 27 bases between them. The CDR3 has 18 residues. Germline CDR1 is LNHNV and CDR2 is YYDKDF (reference sequence). CDR3 sequence reads: CATSTPRGGARTGPEAFF. The CDR3 coding sequence is TGTGCCACCAGCACGCCCCGTGGGGGGGCGCGAACTGGCCCTGAAGCTTTCTTT.

This sequence joins TRBV5-1 and TRBJ2-2, with 7 bases identical to TRBD1. V shed 2 bases, J shed 7 bases, and the junction held 8 bases outside the gene matches. The germline V gene encodes CDR1 SGHRS and CDR2 YFSETQ. The CDR3 length is 15 residues. CDR3 DNA sequence: TGCGCCAGCAGCTTCGGGACAGCGCTTAGCGGGGAGCTGTTTTTT. Its translation: CASSFGTALSGELFF. The entire variable domain, with the rest obtained from reference TRBV5-1 and TRBJ2-2, is as follows: KAGVTQTPRYLIKTRGQQVTLSCSPISGHRSVSWYQQTPGQGLQFLFEYFSETQRNKGNFPGRFSGRQFSNSRSEMNVSTLELGDSALYLCASSFGTALSGELFFGEGSRLTVL.